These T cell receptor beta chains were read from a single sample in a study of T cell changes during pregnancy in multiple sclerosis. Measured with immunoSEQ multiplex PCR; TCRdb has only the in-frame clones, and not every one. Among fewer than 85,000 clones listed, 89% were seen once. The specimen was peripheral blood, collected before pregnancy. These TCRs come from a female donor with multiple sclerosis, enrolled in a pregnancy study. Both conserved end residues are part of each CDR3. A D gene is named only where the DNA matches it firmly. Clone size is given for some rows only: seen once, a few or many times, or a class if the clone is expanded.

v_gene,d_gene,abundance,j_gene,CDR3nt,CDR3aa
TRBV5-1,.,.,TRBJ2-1,TGCGCCAGCAGCTTAGTCGGTGCTAGTGAGCAGTTCTTC,CASSLVGASEQFF
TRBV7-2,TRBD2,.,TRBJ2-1,TGTGCCAGCAGCTCCTCCGGACTAGCGCGGAGCTCCTACAATGAGCAGTTCTTC,CASSSSGLARSSYNEQFF
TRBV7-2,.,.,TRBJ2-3,TGTGCCAGCAGCTACCCCCAGGGGGGCGCAGATACGCAGTATTTT,CASSYPQGGADTQYF
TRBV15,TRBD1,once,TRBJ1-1,TGTGCCACCAGCCCGCTCACAGGGGATGGGACTGAAGCTTTCTTT,CATSPLTGDGTEAFF
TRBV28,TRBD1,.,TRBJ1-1,TGTGCCAGCAATCCCCCGCAGGGGGCGAAGGACACTGAAGCTTTCTTT,CASNPPQGAKDTEAFF
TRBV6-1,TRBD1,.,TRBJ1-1,TGTGCCAGCAGTGAAGAGGGGACAGGGGGAGAAGCTTTCTTT,CASSEEGTGGEAFF
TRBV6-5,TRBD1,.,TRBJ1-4,TGTGCCAGCAGTCGTACAGGGGGCTTATATGAAAAACTGTTTTTT,CASSRTGGLYEKLFF
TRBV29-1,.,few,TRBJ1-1,TGCAGCGTAGACGGGACTCGGGGGTACACTGAAGCTTTCTTT,CSVDGTRGYTEAFF
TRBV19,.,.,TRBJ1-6,TGTGCCAGTAGTAGAGGAGGGGTGCGGGATTCACCCCTCCACTTT,CASSRGGVRDSPLHF
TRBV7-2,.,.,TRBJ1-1,TGTGCCAGCAGCTCAACACCGAACACTGAAGCTTTCTTT,CASSSTPNTEAFF
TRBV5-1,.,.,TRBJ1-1,TGCGCCAGCAGCTTGGTCGGGGGAGCTGAAGCTTTCTTT,CASSLVGGAEAFF
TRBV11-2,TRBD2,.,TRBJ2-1,TGTGCCAGCAGCCAGAGCCGGGGGTTCCTAGCGGGGGTCCCGGGGGAGCAGTTCTTC,CASSQSRGFLAGVPGEQFF
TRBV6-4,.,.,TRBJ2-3,TGTGCCAGCAGTCTTTCGGCGGGTAGCACAGATACGCAGTATTTT,CASSLSAGSTDTQYF
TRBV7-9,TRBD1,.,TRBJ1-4,TGTGCCAGCAGACCGACAGGGGGCCATGAAAAACTGTTTTTT,CASRPTGGHEKLFF
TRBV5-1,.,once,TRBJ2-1,TGCGCCAGCAGCTCACTGACCCCGGGGGATGAGCAGTTCTTC,CASSSLTPGDEQFF
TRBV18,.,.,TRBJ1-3,TGTGCCAGCTCACCAAGGACAGCCTATGGAAACACCATATATTTT,CASSPRTAYGNTIYF
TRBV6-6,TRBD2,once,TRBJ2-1,TGTGCCAGCAGTAAGACTAGCCTAAATGAGCAGTTCTTC,CASSKTSLNEQFF
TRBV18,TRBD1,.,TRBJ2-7,TGTGCCAGCTCACCGCCGACAGGGAAGTACGAGCAGTACTTC,CASSPPTGKYEQYF
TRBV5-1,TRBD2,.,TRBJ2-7,TGCGCCAGCAGATCCGGGAGGGCCTACGAGCAGTACTTC,CASRSGRAYEQYF
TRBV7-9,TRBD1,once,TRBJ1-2,TGTGCCAGCAGCTTAGTAGAGGGGGCGGGCGGCTACACCTTC,CASSLVEGAGGYTF
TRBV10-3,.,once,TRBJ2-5,TGTGCCATCAGTGAGTCCAGGCAAGAGACCCAGTACTTC,CAISESRQETQYF
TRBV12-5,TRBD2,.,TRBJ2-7,TGTGCTAGTGGCCTTAGCGGGGGGCGAGAGCAGTACTTC,CASGLSGGREQYF
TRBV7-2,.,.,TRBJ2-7,TGTGCCAGCAGCTTTAGGGAGGCAGGCGTTCTCGAGCAGTACTTC,CASSFREAGVLEQYF
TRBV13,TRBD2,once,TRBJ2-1,TGTGCCAGCAGCGCGCTCGCACCGGGACTAGCGGTGAGTGAGCAGTTCTTC,CASSALAPGLAVSEQFF
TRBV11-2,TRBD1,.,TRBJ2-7,TGTGCCAGCAGCTCAGAGAGTACAGGGGCCTACGAGCAGTACTTC,CASSSESTGAYEQYF
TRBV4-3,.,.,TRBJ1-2,TGCGCCAGCAGCCAAGCCCTCCGGAACTATGGCTACACCTTC,CASSQALRNYGYTF
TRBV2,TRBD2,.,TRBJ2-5,TGTGCCAGCTCCTTGGGACTAGCGGGGGAAGAGACCCAGTACTTC,CASSLGLAGEETQYF
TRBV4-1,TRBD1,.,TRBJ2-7,TGCGCCAGCAGCCACGGACAGGGGGCCTACGAGCAGTACTTC,CASSHGQGAYEQYF
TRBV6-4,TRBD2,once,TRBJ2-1,TGTGCCAGCAGTGAACGGCTAGCGGGAGGGAATGAGCAGTTCTTC,CASSERLAGGNEQFF
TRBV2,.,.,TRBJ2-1,TGTGCCAGCAGTTACAGCAATGAGCAGTTCTTC,CASSYSNEQFF
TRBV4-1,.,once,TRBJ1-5,TGCGCCAGCAGCCAAGTCGAGAAGGGGCAGCCCCAGCATTTT,CASSQVEKGQPQHF
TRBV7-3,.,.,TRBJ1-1,TGTGCCAGCAGCTCCGGTACGAACACTGAAGCTTTCTTT,CASSSGTNTEAFF
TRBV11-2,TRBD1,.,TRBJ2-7,TGTGCCAGCAGCCCCGGGACAGGGATTGGGTACGAGCAGTACTTC,CASSPGTGIGYEQYF
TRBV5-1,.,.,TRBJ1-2,TGCGCCAGCAGCTCTACAGGGTCGGACTATGGCTACACCTTC,CASSSTGSDYGYTF
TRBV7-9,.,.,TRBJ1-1,TGTGCCAGCAGCCCTCGCGCCCGGACAGCGAACACTGAAGCTTTCTTT,CASSPRARTANTEAFF
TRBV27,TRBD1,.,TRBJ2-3,TGTGCCAGCAGTTTGGCCAGGGGGCCTTCCACAGATACGCAGTATTTT,CASSLARGPSTDTQYF
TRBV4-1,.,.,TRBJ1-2,TGCGCCAGCAGCCTCACATTCCCTCCTGCTAACTATGGCTACACCTTC,CASSLTFPPANYGYTF
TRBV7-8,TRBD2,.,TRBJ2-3,TGTGCCAGCAAATGGACTAGCGGGGGGGATACGCAGTATTTT,CASKWTSGGDTQYF
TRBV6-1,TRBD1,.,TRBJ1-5,TGTGCCAGCAGGCGGACAGGAAACCAGCCCCAGCATTTT,CASRRTGNQPQHF
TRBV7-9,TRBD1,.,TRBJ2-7,TGTGCCAGCAGCTTTTGGACAGGGCGTAACGAGCAGTACTTC,CASSFWTGRNEQYF
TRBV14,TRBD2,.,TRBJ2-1,TGTGCCAGCAGCCAAGATCGGAGGACTAGCGGGGATGAGCAGTTCTTC,CASSQDRRTSGDEQFF
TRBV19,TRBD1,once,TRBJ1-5,TGTGCCAGTAGTATATGGACAGGGGGCTCGAGGGATCAGCCCCAGCATTTT,CASSIWTGGSRDQPQHF
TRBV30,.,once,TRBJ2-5,TGTGCCTGGGCGCAGGGAGAGACCCAGTACTTC,CAWAQGETQYF
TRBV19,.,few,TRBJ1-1,TGTGCCAGCCAAACAGGGACGGTAGCTTTCTTT,CASQTGTVAFF
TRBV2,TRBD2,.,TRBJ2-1,TGTGCCAGCAGTGTGGGGACTAGCGGATTCGATGAGCAGTTCTTC,CASSVGTSGFDEQFF
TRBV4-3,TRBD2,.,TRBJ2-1,TGCGCCAGCAGCCCCCGGTTTCTGGGGGGGGTTTTCTCCTACAATGAGCAGTTCTTC,CASSPRFLGGVFSYNEQFF
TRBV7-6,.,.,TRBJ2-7,TGTGCCAGCAGCCCAACACCATCAGGGTCCCGGTACTTC,CASSPTPSGSRYF
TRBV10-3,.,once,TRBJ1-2,TGTGCCATCGGACACGTCTATGGCTACACCTTC,CAIGHVYGYTF
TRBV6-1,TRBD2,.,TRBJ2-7,TGTGCCAGCAGTGCTAGCGGGGGGGCCGCCTACGAGCAGTACTTC,CASSASGGAAYEQYF
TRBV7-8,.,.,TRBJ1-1,TGTGCCAGCAGCCCTTTTACAGCCAACACTGAAGCTTTCTTT,CASSPFTANTEAFF
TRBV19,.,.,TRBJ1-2,TGTGCCAGTAGTACAACGACAGCGTTCGGTGGCTACACCTTC,CASSTTTAFGGYTF
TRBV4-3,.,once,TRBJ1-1,TGCGCCAGCAGCCAAGTGTCCCCCCCAGGAATCGGTGACACTGAAGCTTTCTTT,CASSQVSPPGIGDTEAFF
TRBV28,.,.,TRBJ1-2,TGTGCCAGCAGTTTTCGGGGACTTAACTATGGCTACACCTTC,CASSFRGLNYGYTF
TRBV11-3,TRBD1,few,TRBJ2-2,TGTGCCAGCAGCGAGGGACAGGGTGATTCCGGGGAGCTGTTTTTT,CASSEGQGDSGELFF